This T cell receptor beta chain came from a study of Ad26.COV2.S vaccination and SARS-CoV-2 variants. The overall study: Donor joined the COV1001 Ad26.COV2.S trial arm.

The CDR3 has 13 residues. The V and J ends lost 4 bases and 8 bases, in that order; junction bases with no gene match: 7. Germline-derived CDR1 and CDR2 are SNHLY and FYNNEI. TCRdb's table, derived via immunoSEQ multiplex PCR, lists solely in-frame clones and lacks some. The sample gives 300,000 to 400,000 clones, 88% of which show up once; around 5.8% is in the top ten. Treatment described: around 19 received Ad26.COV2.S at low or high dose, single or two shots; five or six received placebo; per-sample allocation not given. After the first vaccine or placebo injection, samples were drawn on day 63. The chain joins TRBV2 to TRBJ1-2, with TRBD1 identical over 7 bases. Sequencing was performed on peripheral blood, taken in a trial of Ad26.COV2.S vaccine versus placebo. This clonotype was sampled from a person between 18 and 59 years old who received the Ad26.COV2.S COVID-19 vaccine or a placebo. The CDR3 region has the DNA TGTGCCAGCAGTGTTAAAGGGGGCTGGGGCTACACCTTC. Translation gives CASSVKGGWGYTF.